The clone carrying this T cell receptor beta chain was detected ten times or more. Its antigen remains unknown. Germline-derived CDR1 and CDR2 are LGHDT and YNNKEL (reference sequence). Germline trimming cut 0 bases from V and 4 bases from J; bases unmatched to any gene: 13. The CDR3 spans 19 residues. The sample is drawn from a study of T cells in Graves' hyperthyroidism and ophthalmopathy. Study-level findings and limits: Most clonotypes that expanded in the thyroid above 0.001 also showed up in blood.

RNA transcripts provided the source from which TCR beta CDR3 regions were amplified. With the HTBI primer set, the TCR CDR3 went through a first round of RT-PCR. TCRdb reanalysed the multiplex PCR reads using MiXCR and keeps one entry per CDR3 protein. The sample includes hundreds of thousands of distinct CDR3 sequences, approximately 15% of them seen just once. Not enrolled were patients with uncontrolled infection, other autoimmune disease, pregnancy or lactation. The source of the PBMCs was approximately 9.5 ml of fresh peripheral blood. Sequencing used blood. The source of this sequence is a woman aged 45-65 years with Graves' ophthalmopathy. The gene calls are TRBV3-1 and TRBJ2-1; 9 nucleotides align to TRBD2. The chain's CDR3 is CASSQDSAREGRLYNEQFF. The CDR3 nucleotides read TGTGCCAGCAGCCAAGATTCTGCGCGGGAGGGGCGATTATACAATGAGCAGTTCTTC.